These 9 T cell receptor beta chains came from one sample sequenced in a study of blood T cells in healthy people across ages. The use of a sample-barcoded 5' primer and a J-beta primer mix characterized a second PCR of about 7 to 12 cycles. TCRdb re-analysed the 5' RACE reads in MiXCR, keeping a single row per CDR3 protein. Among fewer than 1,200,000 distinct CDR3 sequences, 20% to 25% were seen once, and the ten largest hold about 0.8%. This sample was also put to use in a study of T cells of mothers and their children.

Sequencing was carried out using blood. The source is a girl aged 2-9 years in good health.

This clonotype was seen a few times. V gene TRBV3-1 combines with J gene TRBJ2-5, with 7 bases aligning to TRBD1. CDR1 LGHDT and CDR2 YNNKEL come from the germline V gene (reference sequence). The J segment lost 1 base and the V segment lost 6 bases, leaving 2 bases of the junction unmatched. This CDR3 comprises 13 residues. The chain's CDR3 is CASRHRGQETQYF. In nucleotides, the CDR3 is TGTGCCAGCAGACACAGGGGCCAAGAGACCCAGTACTTC.

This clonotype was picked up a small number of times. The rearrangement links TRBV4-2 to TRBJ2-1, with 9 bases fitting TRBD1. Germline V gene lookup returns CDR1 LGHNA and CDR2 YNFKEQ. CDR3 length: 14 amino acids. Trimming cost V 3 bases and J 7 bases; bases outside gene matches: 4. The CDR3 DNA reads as TGTGCCAGCAGCCATCCCGGGACAGGGAATGAGCAGTTCTTC. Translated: CASSHPGTGNEQFF.

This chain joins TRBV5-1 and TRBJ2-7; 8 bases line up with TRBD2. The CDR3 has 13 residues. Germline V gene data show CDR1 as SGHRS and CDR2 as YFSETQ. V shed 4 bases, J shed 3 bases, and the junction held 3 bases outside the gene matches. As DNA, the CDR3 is TGCGCCAGCAGCACAGCGGGAGACTACGAGCAGTACTTC. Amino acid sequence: CASSTAGDYEQYF. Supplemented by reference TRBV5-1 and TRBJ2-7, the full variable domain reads KAGVTQTPRYLIKTRGQQVTLSCSPISGHRSVSWYQQTPGQGLQFLFEYFSETQRNKGNFPGRFSGRQFSNSRSEMNVSTLELGDSALYLCASSTAGDYEQYFGPGTRLTVT.

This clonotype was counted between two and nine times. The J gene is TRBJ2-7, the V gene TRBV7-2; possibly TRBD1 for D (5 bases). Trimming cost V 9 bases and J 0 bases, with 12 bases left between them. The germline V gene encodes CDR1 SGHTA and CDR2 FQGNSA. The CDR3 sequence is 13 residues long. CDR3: CASMTESSYEQYF. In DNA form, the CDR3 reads TGTGCCAGTATGACAGAAAGCTCCTACGAGCAGTACTTC. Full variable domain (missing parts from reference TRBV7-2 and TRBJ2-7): GAGVSQSPSNKVTEKGKDVELRCDPISGHTALYWYRQSLGQGLEFLIYFQGNSAPDKSGLPSDRFSAERTGGSVSTLTIQRTQQEDSAVYLCASMTESSYEQYFGPGTRLTVT.

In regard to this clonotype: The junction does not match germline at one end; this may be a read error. The CDR3 DNA sequence: TGCGCCAGCTCTATGGACTTCTTGACTAACGAGCAGTACTTC. It specifies CASSMDFLTNEQYF. The V gene is TRBV18, the J gene TRBJ2-7, with a weak D call TRBD2 (5 bases). The germline V gene has CDR1 KGHSH and CDR2 LQKENI. The CDR3 is 14 residues long.

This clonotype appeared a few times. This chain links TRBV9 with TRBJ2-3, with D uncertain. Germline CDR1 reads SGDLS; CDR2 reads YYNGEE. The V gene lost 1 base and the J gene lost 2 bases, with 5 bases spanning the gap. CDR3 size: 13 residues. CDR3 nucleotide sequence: TGTGCCAGCAGCGTACAAACCACAGATACGCAGTATTTT. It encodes CASSVQTTDTQYF.

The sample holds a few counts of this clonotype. This chain's CDR3 is CASSINGGAVDYGYTF. The CDR3 nucleotides are TGTGCCAGCAGCATCAACGGGGGGGCGGTGGACTATGGCTACACCTTC. The rearrangement links TRBV7-9 to TRBJ1-2, with D possibly being TRBD1 (6 bases). In germline, CDR1 is SEHNR, CDR2 FQNEAQ (reference sequence). V lost 5 bases and J 3 bases, leaving 19 bases between the germline ends. The CDR3 totals 16 residues.

CDR3: CATSRVLGTRQETQYF. The CDR3 DNA reads TGTGCCACCAGCAGAGTATTGGGGACTAGACAAGAGACCCAGTACTTC. This chain joins TRBV15 and TRBJ2-5; 8 bases match TRBD2. Losses at the gene ends were 1 base for V and 2 bases for J; bases not matched to a gene: 6. CDR1 and CDR2 from the germline V gene are LNHNV and YYDKDF (reference sequence). CDR3 length: 16 amino acids. The entire variable domain, with the rest obtained from reference TRBV15 and TRBJ2-5, is as follows: DAMVIQNPRYQVTQFGKPVTLSCSQTLNHNVMYWYQQKSSQAPKLLFHYYDKDFNNEADTPDNFQSRRPNTSFCFLDIRSPGLGDTAMYLCATSRVLGTRQETQYFGPGTRLLVL.

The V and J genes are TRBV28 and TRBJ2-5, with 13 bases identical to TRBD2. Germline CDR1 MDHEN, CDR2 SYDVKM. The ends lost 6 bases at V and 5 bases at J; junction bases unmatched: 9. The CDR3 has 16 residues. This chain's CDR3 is CASRGLAGRGGETQYF. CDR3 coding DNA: TGTGCCAGCAGGGGACTAGCGGGAAGAGGGGGGGAGACCCAGTACTTC. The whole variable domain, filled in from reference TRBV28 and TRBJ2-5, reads DVKVTQSSRYLVKRTGEKVFLECVQDMDHENMFWYRQDPGLGLRLIYFSYDVKMKEKGDIPEGYSVSREKKERFSLILESASTNQTSMYLCASRGLAGRGGETQYFGPGTRLLVL.